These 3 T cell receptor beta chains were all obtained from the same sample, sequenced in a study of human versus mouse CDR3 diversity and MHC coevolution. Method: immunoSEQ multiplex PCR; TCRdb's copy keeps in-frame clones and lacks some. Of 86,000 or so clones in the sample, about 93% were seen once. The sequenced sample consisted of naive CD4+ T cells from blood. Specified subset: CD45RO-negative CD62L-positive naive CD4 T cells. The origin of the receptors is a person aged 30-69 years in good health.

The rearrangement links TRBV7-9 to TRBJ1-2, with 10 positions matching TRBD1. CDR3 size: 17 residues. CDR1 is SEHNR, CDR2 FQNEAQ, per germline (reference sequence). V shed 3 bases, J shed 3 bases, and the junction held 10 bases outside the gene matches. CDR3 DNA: TGTGCCAGCAGCTTTACCTTACGAGGGACAGGGGACTATGGCTACACCTTC. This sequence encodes CASSFTLRGTGDYGYTF.

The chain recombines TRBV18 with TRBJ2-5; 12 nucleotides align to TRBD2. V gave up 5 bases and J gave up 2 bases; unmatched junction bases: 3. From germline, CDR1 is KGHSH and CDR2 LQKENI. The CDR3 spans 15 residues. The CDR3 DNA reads TGTGCCAGCTCAAGACTAGCGGGGGAACAAGAGACCCAGTACTTC. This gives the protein CASSRLAGEQETQYF.

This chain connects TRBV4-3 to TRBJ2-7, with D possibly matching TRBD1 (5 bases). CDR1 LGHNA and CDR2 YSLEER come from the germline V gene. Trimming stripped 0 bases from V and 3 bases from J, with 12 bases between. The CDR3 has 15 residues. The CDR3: CASSQEGAALYEQYF. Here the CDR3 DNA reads TGCGCCAGCAGCCAAGAAGGGGCGGCACTCTACGAGCAGTACTTC.